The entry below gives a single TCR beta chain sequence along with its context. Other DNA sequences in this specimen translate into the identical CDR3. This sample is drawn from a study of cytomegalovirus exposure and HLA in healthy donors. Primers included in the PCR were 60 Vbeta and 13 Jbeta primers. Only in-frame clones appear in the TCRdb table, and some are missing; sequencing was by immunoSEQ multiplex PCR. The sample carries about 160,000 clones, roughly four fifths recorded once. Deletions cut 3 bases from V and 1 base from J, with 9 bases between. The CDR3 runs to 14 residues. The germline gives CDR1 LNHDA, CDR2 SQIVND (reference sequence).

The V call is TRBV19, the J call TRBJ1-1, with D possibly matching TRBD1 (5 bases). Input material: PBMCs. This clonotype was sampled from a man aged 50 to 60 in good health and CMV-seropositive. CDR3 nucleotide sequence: TGTGCCAGTAGTATCCAGGGAGGGAACACTGAAGCTTTCTTT. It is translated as CASSIQGGNTEAFF.